Each of the 18 T cell receptor beta chains below was sequenced from the same sample in a study of cytotoxic CD8 clonotypes in ibrutinib-treated CLL. Sequenced by immunoSEQ multiplex PCR; TCRdb stores in-frame clones only, minus some. Altogether under 35,000 clones are present, roughly 69% being singletons, with the ten largest covering less than 65%. Here the sequenced sample was PBMCs, taken after 24 months of ibrutinib treatment. The receptors were gathered from a human donor with chronic lymphocytic leukemia.

The J gene is TRBJ1-4, the V gene TRBV11-2; D is unclear. This CDR3 is built from 15 residues. Germline V CDR1 and CDR2: SGHAT, FQNNGV. V lost 0 bases, J lost 0 bases, and 5 bases lay in between. The CDR3, as DNA: TGTGCCAGCAGCTTAGATCCAGCAACTAATGAAAAACTGTTTTTT. Translating it yields CASSLDPATNEKLFF.

The J gene is TRBJ1-5, the V gene TRBV4-3; D is unclear. The germline V gene encodes CDR1 LGHNA and CDR2 YSLEER. The CDR3 spans 13 residues. Trimming shortened V by 1 base and J by 4 bases, and 5 bases separated the two germline ends. The CDR3 nucleotides are TGCGCCAGCAGCCAAGCCGCAAATCAGCCCCAGCATTTT. Its translation is CASSQAANQPQHF.

This rearrangement joins TRBV11-3 to TRBJ2-5; D may match TRBD1 or TRBD2 (6 bases each). The germline V gene has CDR1 SGHNT and CDR2 YENEEA. V was pared by 5 bases and J by 7 bases, with 11 bases between. This CDR3 region has 12 residues. For the CDR3, the DNA is TGTGCCAGCAGCCGCGAGGGGGGGACCCAGTACTTC. Translation: CASSREGGTQYF.

Points on this clone: Mismatch with germline at one junction end may stem from a read error. The rearrangement links TRBV7-2 to TRBJ2-3, with D perhaps given as TRBD1 or TRBD2 (6 bases each). Germline V CDR1 and CDR2: SGHTA, FQGNSA. The length of the CDR3 is 16 residues. CDR3 DNA: TGTGCCAGCAGGTTAGGGGGGAATCACCGGGGAGATACGCAGTATTTT. Translating it yields CASRLGGNHRGDTQYF.

V gene TRBV11-2 combines with J gene TRBJ2-3; weak D call: TRBD1 (5 bases). The CDR3 length is 15 residues. V shed 5 bases and J shed 2 bases, with 14 bases lying between them. The germline CDR1 and CDR2 sequences are SGHAT and FQNNGV. The CDR3 sequence: CASSSDWGFTDTQYF. The CDR3 region has the DNA TGTGCCAGCAGCAGCGACTGGGGCTTCACAGATACGCAGTATTTT.

This clone was seen more than once but under ten times. A much more abundant neighbour one base away suggests this may be a read error. The V gene is TRBV19, the J gene TRBJ2-2; 7 nucleotides align to TRBD2. Germline V gene sequence: CDR1 LNHDA, CDR2 SQIVND (reference sequence). The CDR3 sequence is 15 residues long. V gave up 4 bases and J gave up 6 bases; unmatched junction bases: 8. CDR3 amino acids: CASSTTVGGAGELFF. The CDR3 region has the DNA TGTGCCAGTAGTACAACGGTGGGGGGGGCCGGGGAGCTGTTTTTT.

J is TRBJ1-1 and V is TRBV30, with a tentative D call TRBD1 (5 bases). This CDR3 comprises 12 residues. Trimming pared 5 bases from V and 8 bases from J, leaving 15 bases between. CDR1 is GTSNPN and CDR2 is SVGIG in the germline V gene (reference sequence). CDR3 in amino acids: CAWGRGFKEAFF. The CDR3 bases are TGTGCCTGGGGACGGGGCTTTAAAGAAGCTTTCTTT.

This clone has only a few counts. The rearrangement links TRBV16 to TRBJ1-5; maybe TRBD1 (6 bases). Germline V CDR1 and CDR2: KGHSY, FQNENV. The germline V and J ends were trimmed by 3 bases and 7 bases, with 10 bases remaining between them. The CDR3 is 13 amino acids. The CDR3 loop is CASSQGGGQPQHF. The CDR3 DNA reads TGTGCCAGCAGCCAGGGGGGCGGACAGCCCCAGCATTTT.

This chain links TRBV5-6 with TRBJ1-3; D not resolved. The CDR3 is made up of 14 amino acids. From germline, CDR1 is SGHDT and CDR2 YYEEEE. Trimming took 2 bases from V and 2 from J, leaving 8 bases between them. This CDR3 reads CASSFIAAGNTIYF. In DNA form, the CDR3 reads TGTGCCAGCAGCTTTATAGCGGCTGGAAACACCATATATTTT.

In DNA form, the CDR3 reads TGCGCCAGCAGCTTGGTAACGGCTTACAATGAGCAGTTCTTC. Translating gives CASSLVTAYNEQFF. This chain uses TRBV5-1 with TRBJ2-1; D is uncertain. V was cut by 0 bases and J by 4 bases, with 8 bases left in between. The CDR3 covers 14 residues. In germline, CDR1 is SGHRS, CDR2 YFSETQ.

The J gene is TRBJ2-2, the V gene TRBV9; D is unresolved. The V gene lost 0 bases and the J gene lost 1 base, with 7 bases spanning the gap. CDR1 is SGDLS and CDR2 is YYNGEE in the germline V gene. This CDR3 has 15 amino acids. CDR3 bases: TGTGCCAGCAGCGTAGGTTTCGGGAACACCGGGGAGCTGTTTTTT. Translating gives CASSVGFGNTGELFF.

The V and J genes are TRBV9 and TRBJ2-7; D might be TRBD2 (6 bases). CDR1 and CDR2 from the germline V gene are SGDLS and YYNGEE. CDR3 length: 18 amino acids. Trimming removed 6 bases from V and 1 base from J, with 26 bases in between. This CDR3 reads CASTSRENAQSRSYEQYF. Here the CDR3 DNA reads TGTGCCAGCACCTCCCGGGAGAATGCGCAGTCTAGGTCCTACGAGCAGTACTTC.

This clone occurred once. The chain recombines TRBV6-6 with TRBJ2-5, with unresolved D. Per germline, CDR1 MNHNY and CDR2 SVGAGI (reference sequence). The CDR3 totals 13 residues. V shed 6 bases and J shed 5 bases, with 13 bases lying between them. The CDR3 region is CASSLIKMETQYF. DNA for the CDR3: TGTGCCAGCAGCCTCATCAAGATGGAGACCCAGTACTTC.

In this sample, this clone turned up once. The V and J genes are TRBV30 and TRBJ1-1; tentative D call: TRBD1 (5 bases). V gave up 2 bases and J gave up 3 bases, with 13 bases separating them. The CDR3 covers 14 residues. Germline CDR1 reads GTSNPN; CDR2 reads SVGIG (reference sequence). In nucleotides, the CDR3 is TGTGCCTGGAGTTTAGGACAAATCTACACTGAAGCTTTCTTT. It translates to CAWSLGQIYTEAFF. Full variable domain (rest looked up from reference TRBV30 and TRBJ1-1): SQTIHQWPATLVQPVGSPLSLECTVEGTSNPNLYWYRQAAGRGLQLLFYSVGIGQISSEVPQNLSASRPQDRQFILSSKKLLLSDSGFYLCAWSLGQIYTEAFFGQGTRLTVV.

This clone appeared a few times. The J gene is TRBJ1-3, the V gene TRBV5-1, with unresolved D. The CDR3 covers 14 residues. V shed 5 bases and J shed 0 bases, with 9 bases lying between them. The germline V gene encodes CDR1 SGHRS and CDR2 YFSETQ. CDR3 region: CASRPGSSGNTIYF. The CDR3 bases are TGCGCCAGCAGGCCAGGTTCCTCTGGAAACACCATATATTTT.

J is TRBJ2-1 and V is TRBV7-5; the table names TRBD2, a call not compared with the DNA. TRBV7-5 constitutes a pseudogene. This CDR3 contains 17 residues. The CDR3 sequence is CARSLAQRGEPYNEQFF. The CDR3 nucleotides read TGTGCCAGAAGCCTTGCCCAGCGGGGGGAACCCTACAATGAGCAGTTCTTC.

The gene calls are TRBV18 and TRBJ1-5; no definite D call. V lost 3 bases and J lost 1, with 7 bases in between. This CDR3 is 14 amino acids long. Germline V gene sequence: CDR1 KGHSH, CDR2 LQKENI. The CDR3 here is CASSPEDSNQPQHF. CDR3 in DNA: TGTGCCAGCTCACCTGAGGACAGCAATCAGCCCCAGCATTTT.

The chain employs TRBV5-1 and TRBJ2-5; 7 nucleotides match TRBD2. V lost 4 bases and J lost 1; bases outside the gene matches: 7. This CDR3 spans 15 amino acids. Germline V gene lookup returns CDR1 SGHRS and CDR2 YFSETQ. Here the CDR3 reads CASSPTSLRQETQYF. CDR3 in DNA: TGCGCCAGCAGCCCGACTAGCTTACGCCAAGAGACCCAGTACTTC.